This T cell receptor (beta chain) was sequenced for a study of T cells in Graves' hyperthyroidism and ophthalmopathy. This clonotype was observed at least ten times. Trimming shortened V by 4 bases and J by 4 bases, and 13 bases separated the two germline ends. The CDR3 contains 14 residues. Per the germline V gene, CDR1 is MNHNS and CDR2 is SASEGT. The source of the PBMCs was approximately 9.5 ml of fresh peripheral blood. Amplification of TCR beta CDR3 regions used RNA as the template. Using the HTBI primer set, a first-round RT-PCR was run on the TCR CDR3. TCRdb re-derived calls from the multiplex PCR reads in MiXCR, one entry per CDR3 protein. Among 300,000 to 450,000 distinct CDR3 sequences, about 17% were seen once, and the ten largest hold approximately 30%.

This receptor was identified in a woman aged 25 to 39 with Graves' hyperthyroidism that later progressed to Graves' ophthalmopathy. This rearrangement joins TRBV6-1 to TRBJ1-1, with D hard to call. The sequencing input was blood. DNA of the CDR3: TGTGCCAGCAGTGCCGGGGTGGACTTCACTGAAGCTTTCTTT. This codes for CASSAGVDFTEAFF.